This T cell receptor beta chain comes out of a study of PD-1 blockade in classical Hodgkin lymphoma. Regarding the study as a whole: The study found complete responders had baseline diversity similar to newly diagnosed patients. Nivolumab starters within 1 year of ASCT were excluded.

Every one of the patients relapsed after autologous stem cell transplantation (brentuximab vedotin exposure was variable). The germline gives CDR1 SGHAT, CDR2 FQNNGV. The CDR3 is made up of 15 amino acids. V gave up 1 base and J gave up 2 bases, with 11 bases separating them. As concerns this clone: Its antigen is unknown.

The table came from immunoSEQ multiplex PCR; TCRdb's copy has only in-frame clones and leaves some out. The sample includes about 100,000 clones, roughly 89% of them seen just once. This sample comprised peripheral blood mononuclear cells (PBMCs), obtained before the second cycle of nivolumab. The chain has TRBV11-2 and TRBJ2-5; D not resolved. The source is a human donor with classical Hodgkin lymphoma. The CDR3 spells CASSLGAGVQETQYF. In nucleotides, the CDR3 is TGTGCCAGCAGCTTAGGGGCTGGGGTACAAGAGACCCAGTACTTC. Based on the CDR3 plus reference TRBV11-2 and TRBJ2-5, the full variable domain is EAGVAQSPRYKIIEKRQSVAFWCNPISGHATLYWYQQILGQGPKLLIQFQNNGVVDDSQLPKDRFSAERLKGVDSTLKIQPAKLEDSAVYLCASSLGAGVQETQYFGPGTRLLVL.